The entry below describes one T cell receptor beta chain. Using immunoSEQ multiplex PCR, the repertoire was profiled, and TCRdb retains in-frame clones only, with some absent. The sample has under 150,000 clones; over 75% are singletons. The data are from a study of blood T cell repertoires in COVID-19. In the study overall: Cohort 3 recovery required two negative PCRs, clearance, or symptom resolution. Collection of acute and convalescent COVID-19 samples took place in the United States, Italy and Spain. PBMCs, B-cell-depleted T cells, or T cells provided the cDNA or gDNA that made up the material.

The CDR3 is 17 amino acids. The germline gives CDR1 LNHDA, CDR2 SQIVND (reference sequence). The V end was cut by 7 bases, the J end by 0 bases, with 19 bases between. In terms of age and location, participants ranged from roughly 18 to 100 years and lived in about 25 US areas. Material for sequencing was PBMCs or T cells enriched from blood (not recorded which). This chain uses TRBV19 with TRBJ1-5; D gene ambiguous. The TCR sequence derives from a man over 45 in a cohort exposed to, infected with or recovered from COVID-19 (not recorded which). For the CDR3, the DNA is TGTGCCAGTACCCAGAGTTGGGGAGGCGGTAGCAATCAGCCCCAGCATTTT. This codes for CASTQSWGGGSNQPQHF.